This T cell receptor (beta chain) was observed in a study of blood T cell repertoires in COVID-19. Study in general: PBMCs, B-cell-depleted T cells, or T cells provided the cDNA or gDNA that made up the material.

This clone was observed once. Measured with immunoSEQ multiplex PCR; TCRdb has only the in-frame clones, and not every one. Here the sample spans around 220,000 clones, around 80% being singletons. Sequencing input: peripheral blood. The sequence was collected from a human donor in a cohort sampled during active COVID-19.

Here the CDR3 DNA reads TGTGCCAGCAGCCGACAGGGGGGACCCTACGAGCAGTACTTC. Its translation: CASSRQGGPYEQYF. The chain recombines TRBV5-5 with TRBJ2-7; TRBD1 aligns across 9 bases. V was clipped by 4 bases and J by 2 bases; unmatched bases: 4. The CDR3 totals 14 residues. The germline V gene encodes CDR1 SGHKS and CDR2 YYEKEE (reference sequence).